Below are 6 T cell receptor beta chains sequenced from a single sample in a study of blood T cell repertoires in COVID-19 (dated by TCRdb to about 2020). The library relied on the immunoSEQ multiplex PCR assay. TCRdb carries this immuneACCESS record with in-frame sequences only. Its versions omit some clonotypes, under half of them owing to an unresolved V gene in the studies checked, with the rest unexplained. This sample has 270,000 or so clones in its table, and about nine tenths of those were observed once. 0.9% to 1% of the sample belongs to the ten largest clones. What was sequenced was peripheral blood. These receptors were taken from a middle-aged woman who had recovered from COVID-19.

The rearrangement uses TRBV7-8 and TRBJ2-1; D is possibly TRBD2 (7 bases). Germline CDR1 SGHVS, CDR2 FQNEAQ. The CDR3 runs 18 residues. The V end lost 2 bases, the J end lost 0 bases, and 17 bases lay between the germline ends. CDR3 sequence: CASSLRGGAPSSYNEQFF. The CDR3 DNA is TGTGCCAGCAGCTTAAGGGGGGGTGCCCCTAGCTCCTACAATGAGCAGTTCTTC.

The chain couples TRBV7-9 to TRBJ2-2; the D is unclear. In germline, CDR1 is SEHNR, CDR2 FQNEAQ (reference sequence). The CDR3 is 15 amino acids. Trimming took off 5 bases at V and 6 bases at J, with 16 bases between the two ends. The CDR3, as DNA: TGTGCCAGCAGCGCATATCCCCCAGGCGCCGGGGAGCTGTTTTTT. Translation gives CASSAYPPGAGELFF.

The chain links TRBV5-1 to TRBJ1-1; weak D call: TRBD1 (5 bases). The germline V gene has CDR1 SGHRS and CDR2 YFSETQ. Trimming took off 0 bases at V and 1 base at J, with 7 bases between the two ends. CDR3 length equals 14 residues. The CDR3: CASSLVGENTEAFF. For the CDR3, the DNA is TGCGCCAGCAGCTTGGTAGGGGAGAACACTGAAGCTTTCTTT.

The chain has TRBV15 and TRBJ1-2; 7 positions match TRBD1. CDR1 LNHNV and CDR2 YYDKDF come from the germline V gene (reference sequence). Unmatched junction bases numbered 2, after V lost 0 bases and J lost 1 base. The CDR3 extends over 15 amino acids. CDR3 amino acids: CATSREQGINYGYTF. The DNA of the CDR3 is TGTGCCACCAGCAGAGAACAGGGGATTAACTATGGCTACACCTTC.

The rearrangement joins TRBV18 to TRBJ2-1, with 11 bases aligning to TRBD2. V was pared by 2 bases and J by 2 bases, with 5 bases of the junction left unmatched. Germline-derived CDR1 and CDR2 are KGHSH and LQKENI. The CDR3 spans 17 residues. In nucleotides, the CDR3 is TGTGCCAGCTCACCAAGGGCTAGCGGGAGGCCCTACAATGAGCAGTTCTTC. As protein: CASSPRASGRPYNEQFF.

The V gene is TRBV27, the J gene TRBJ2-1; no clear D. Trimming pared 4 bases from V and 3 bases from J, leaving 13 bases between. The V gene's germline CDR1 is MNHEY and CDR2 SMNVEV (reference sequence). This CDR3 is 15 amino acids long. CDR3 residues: CASSSPPVFYNEQFF. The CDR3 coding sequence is TGTGCCAGCAGTTCCCCCCCAGTGTTCTACAATGAGCAGTTCTTC.